The present TCR beta chain was sequenced within a study of T cell responses to AZD1222 COVID-19 vaccine. Study observations and caveats: A rise in Spike-specific TCR breadth and depth followed two AZD1222 doses.

With respect to this clone: Its antigen is unknown.

The method was immunoSEQ multiplex PCR; TCRdb's version includes in-frame clones alone and lacks a portion of them. The sample carries over 150,000 clones, 87% recorded once. The V gene's germline CDR1 is SGHRS and CDR2 YFSETQ. The CDR3 is 14 residues long. V was clipped by 0 bases and J by 4 bases, with 10 bases between them. The sequence was obtained from an adult who received the AZD1222 COVID-19 vaccine. The material was peripheral blood, obtained 28 days after the second AZD1222 dose. The gene calls are TRBV5-1 and TRBJ1-1; the D gene is possibly TRBD1 (5 bases). CDR3 protein: CASSLGERGTEAFF. The CDR3 DNA is TGCGCCAGCAGCTTGGGGGAGAGGGGCACTGAAGCTTTCTTT.